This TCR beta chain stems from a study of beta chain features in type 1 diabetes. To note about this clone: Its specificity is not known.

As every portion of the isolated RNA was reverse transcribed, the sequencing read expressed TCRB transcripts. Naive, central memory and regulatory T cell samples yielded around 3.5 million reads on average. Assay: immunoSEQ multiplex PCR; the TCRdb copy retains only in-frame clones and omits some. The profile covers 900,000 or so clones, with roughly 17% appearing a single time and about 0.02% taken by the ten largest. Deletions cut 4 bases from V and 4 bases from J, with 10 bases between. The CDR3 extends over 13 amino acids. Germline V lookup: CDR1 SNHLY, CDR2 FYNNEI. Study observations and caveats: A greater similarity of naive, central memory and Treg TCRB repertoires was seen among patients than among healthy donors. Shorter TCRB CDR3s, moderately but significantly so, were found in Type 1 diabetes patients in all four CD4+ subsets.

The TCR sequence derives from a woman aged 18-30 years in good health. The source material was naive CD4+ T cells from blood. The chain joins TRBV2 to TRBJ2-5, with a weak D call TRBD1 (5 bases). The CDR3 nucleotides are TGTGCCAGCAGTGTTCTAGGGGCAGAGACCCAGTACTTC. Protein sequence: CASSVLGAETQYF.